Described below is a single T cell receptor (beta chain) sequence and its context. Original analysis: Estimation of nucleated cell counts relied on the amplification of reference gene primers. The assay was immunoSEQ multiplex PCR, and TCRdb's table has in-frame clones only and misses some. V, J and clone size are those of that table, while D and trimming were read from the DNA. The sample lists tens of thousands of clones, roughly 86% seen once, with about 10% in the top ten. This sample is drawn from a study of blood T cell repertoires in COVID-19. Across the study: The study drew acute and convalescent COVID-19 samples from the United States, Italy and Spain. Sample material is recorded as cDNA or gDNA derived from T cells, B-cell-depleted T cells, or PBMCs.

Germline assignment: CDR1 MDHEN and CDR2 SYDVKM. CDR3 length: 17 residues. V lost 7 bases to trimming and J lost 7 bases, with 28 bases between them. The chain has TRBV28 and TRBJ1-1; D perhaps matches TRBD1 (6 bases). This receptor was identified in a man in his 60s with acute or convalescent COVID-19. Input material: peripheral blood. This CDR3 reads CASTSSGTQLSYSEAFF. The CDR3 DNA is TGTGCCAGCACCTCATCCGGGACACAATTATCATATAGTGAAGCTTTCTTT.